This note documents a single TCR beta chain sequence. The sample is drawn from a study of PD-1 blockade in classical Hodgkin lymphoma. Method: immunoSEQ multiplex PCR; TCRdb's copy keeps in-frame clones and lacks some. The table lists around 31,000 clones, 89% of them singletons. The time point: newly diagnosed, previously untreated cHL patient sample. It was by magnetic negative selection that CD4+ T cells were purified from thawed PBMCs. Trimming cost V 2 bases and J 2 bases, with 7 bases left between them. The CDR3 is 14 amino acids. Germline V lookup: CDR1 MNHGY, CDR2 SAAAGT. Input material: CD4+ T cells from blood. V gene TRBV6-8 combines with J gene TRBJ1-5; possibly TRBD1 for D (6 bases). This TCR was recovered from a human donor with classical Hodgkin lymphoma. The CDR3 sequence: CASSYGGGNQPQHF. The CDR3 DNA is TGTGCCAGCAGTTACGGGGGCGGCAATCAGCCCCAGCATTTT.